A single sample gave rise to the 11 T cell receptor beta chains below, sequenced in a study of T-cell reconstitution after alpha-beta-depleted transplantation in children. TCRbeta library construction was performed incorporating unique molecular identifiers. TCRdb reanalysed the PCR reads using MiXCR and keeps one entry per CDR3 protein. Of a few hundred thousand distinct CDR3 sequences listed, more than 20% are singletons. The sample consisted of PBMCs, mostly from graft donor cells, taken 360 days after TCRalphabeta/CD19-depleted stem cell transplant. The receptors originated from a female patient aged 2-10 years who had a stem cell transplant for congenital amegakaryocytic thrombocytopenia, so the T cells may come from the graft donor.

The CDR3 spells CASSKAGTPYEQYF. The DNA for the CDR3 is TGTGCCAGCTCAAAGGCCGGGACTCCTTACGAGCAGTACTTC. The chain uses TRBV18 and TRBJ2-7, with D perhaps TRBD2 (6 bases). Germline-derived CDR1 and CDR2 are KGHSH and LQKENI. V was trimmed by 5 bases and J by 4 bases, leaving 15 bases between them. This CDR3 has 14 amino acids.

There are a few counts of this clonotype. DNA for the CDR3: TGCGCCAGCAGCCAAAATCGACAGGGGGGAAACACCATATATTTT. Protein sequence: CASSQNRQGGNTIYF. The genes are TRBV4-1 and TRBJ1-3; TRBD1 agrees at 8 bases. This CDR3 has 15 residues. CDR1 and CDR2 from the germline V gene are MGHRA and YSYEKL. J lost 4 bases, V lost 2 bases, and 4 bases had no gene match.

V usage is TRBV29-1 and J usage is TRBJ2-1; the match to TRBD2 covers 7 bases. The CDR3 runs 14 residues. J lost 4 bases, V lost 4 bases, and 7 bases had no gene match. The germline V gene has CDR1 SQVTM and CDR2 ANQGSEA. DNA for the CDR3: TGCAGCGTTGGGGAGGGGACCTGGTACAATGAGCAGTTCTTC. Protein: CSVGEGTWYNEQFF.

CDR3 region: CASSQPYTSLKYEQYF. In DNA form, the CDR3 reads TGTGCCAGCAGCCAACCATACACTAGTTTAAAGTACGAGCAGTACTTC. The rearrangement uses TRBV5-6 and TRBJ2-7; possible D gene TRBD2, 5 bases. The germline V gene encodes CDR1 SGHDT and CDR2 YYEEEE. The CDR3 consists of 16 residues. Trimming pared 4 bases from V and 4 bases from J, leaving 21 bases between.

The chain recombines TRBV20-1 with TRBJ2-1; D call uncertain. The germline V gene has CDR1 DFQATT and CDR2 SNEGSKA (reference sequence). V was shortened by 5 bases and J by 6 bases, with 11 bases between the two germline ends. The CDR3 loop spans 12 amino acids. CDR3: CSAGIPTNEQFF. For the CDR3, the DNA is TGCAGTGCTGGAATTCCCACCAATGAGCAGTTCTTC.

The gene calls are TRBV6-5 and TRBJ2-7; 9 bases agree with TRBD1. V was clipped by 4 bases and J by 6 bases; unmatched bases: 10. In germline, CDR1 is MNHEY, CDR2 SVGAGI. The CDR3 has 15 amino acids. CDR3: CASSFDPTDRGEQYF. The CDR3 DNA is TGTGCCAGCAGTTTTGATCCCACGGACAGGGGCGAGCAGTACTTC.

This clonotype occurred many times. CDR3 protein: CASSRAATGLGELFF. Here the CDR3 DNA reads TGTGCCAGCAGCCGAGCTGCCACTGGGCTCGGGGAGCTGTTTTTT. V usage is TRBV4-2 and J usage is TRBJ2-2; D is uncertain. Trimming left V 4 bases short and J 7 bases short, with 16 bases between. The CDR3 runs 15 residues. Germline V gene lookup returns CDR1 LGHNA and CDR2 YNFKEQ.

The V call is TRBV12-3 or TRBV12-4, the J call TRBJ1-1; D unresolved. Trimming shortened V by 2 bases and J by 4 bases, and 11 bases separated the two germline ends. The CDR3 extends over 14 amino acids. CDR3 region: CASSLRVRLTEAFF. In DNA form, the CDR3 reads TGTGCCAGCAGTTTAAGGGTAAGACTCACTGAAGCTTTCTTT.

For the CDR3, the DNA is TGTGCCAGCAGCTTGGGTCCCCAGGGCACAGATACGCAGTATTTT. As protein: CASSLGPQGTDTQYF. V and J are TRBV5-6 and TRBJ2-3; the D is unclear. The V end lost 0 bases, the J end lost 1 base, and 9 bases lay between the germline ends. Germline assignment: CDR1 SGHDT and CDR2 YYEEEE. There are 15 residues in the CDR3.

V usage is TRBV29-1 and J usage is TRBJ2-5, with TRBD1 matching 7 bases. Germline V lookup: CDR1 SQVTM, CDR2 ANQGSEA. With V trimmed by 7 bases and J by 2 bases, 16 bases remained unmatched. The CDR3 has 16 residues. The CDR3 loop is CSAPGDRQGRQETQYF. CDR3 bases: TGCAGCGCCCCCGGGGATCGACAGGGAAGGCAAGAGACCCAGTACTTC.

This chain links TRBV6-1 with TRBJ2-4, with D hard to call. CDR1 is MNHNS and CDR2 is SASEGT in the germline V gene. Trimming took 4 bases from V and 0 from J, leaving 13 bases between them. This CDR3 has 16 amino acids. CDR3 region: CASSGGPTTAKNIQYF. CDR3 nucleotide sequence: TGTGCCAGCAGTGGGGGTCCCACGACAGCCAAAAACATTCAGTACTTC.